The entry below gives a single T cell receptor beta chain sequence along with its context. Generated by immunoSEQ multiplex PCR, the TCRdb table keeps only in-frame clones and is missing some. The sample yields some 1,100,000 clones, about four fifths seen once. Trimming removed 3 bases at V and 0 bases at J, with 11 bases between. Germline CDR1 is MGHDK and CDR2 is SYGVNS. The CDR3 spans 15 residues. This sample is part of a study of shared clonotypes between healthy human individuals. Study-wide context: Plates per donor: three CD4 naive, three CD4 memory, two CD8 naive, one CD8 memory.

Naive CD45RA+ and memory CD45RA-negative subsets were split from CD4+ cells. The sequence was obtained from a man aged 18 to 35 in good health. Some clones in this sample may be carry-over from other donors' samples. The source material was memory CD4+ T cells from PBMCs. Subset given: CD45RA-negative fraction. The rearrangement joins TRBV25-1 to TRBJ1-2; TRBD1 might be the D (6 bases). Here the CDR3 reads CASSEDSAANYGYTF. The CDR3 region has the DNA TGTGCCAGCAGTGAGGACAGCGCAGCTAACTATGGCTACACCTTC.